These 2 T cell receptor beta chains originate from one sample sequenced in a study of blood T cells in healthy people across ages. Then a second PCR, running roughly 7 to 11 cycles, was carried out with a sample-barcoded 5' primer and a J-beta primer mix. Via MiXCR, TCRdb re-called the 5' RACE reads, giving one row per CDR3 protein. The sample has about 750,000 distinct CDR3 sequences, approximately 55% seen once. The sequencing input was blood. Receptors were obtained from an elderly man in good health.

The gene calls are TRBV29-1 and TRBJ2-1; D remains ambiguous. There are 12 residues in the CDR3. Per the germline V gene, CDR1 is SQVTM and CDR2 is ANQGSEA. Trimming took off 2 bases at V and 5 bases at J, with 7 bases between the two ends. CDR3 in amino acids: CSVERRNNEQFF. CDR3 coding DNA: TGCAGCGTTGAACGGCGGAACAATGAGCAGTTCTTC.

This chain links TRBV6-5 with TRBJ2-4; TRBD1 agrees at 8 bases. This CDR3 spans 16 amino acids. Per germline, CDR1 MNHEY and CDR2 SVGAGI. V lost 0 bases, J lost 7 bases, and 8 bases stayed unmatched. The CDR3: CASSYSKAGGANIQYF. The CDR3, as DNA: TGTGCCAGCAGTTACTCGAAGGCAGGGGGCGCGAACATTCAGTACTTC.